This TCR beta chain was recovered during a study of OX40 agonist ivuxolimab in advanced cancers. The study in broad terms: Ivuxolimab was an agonistic, fully human IgG2 monoclonal antibody directed against OX40 (CD134), a costimulatory receptor. In the dose-escalation cohort, 82.7% of patients were male, and the mean age was around 60 years, with a range of 23 to 79. Prior anti-PD-1, anti-PD-L1 or anti-CTLA-4 therapy was permitted, and checkpoint inhibitors had been received by less than 45% of dose-escalation patients. Of the approximately 50 dose-escalation patients, hepatocellular carcinoma was present in about 20, melanoma in around 15, renal cell carcinoma in 9 and head and neck cancer in 9. The purpose of peripheral TCRbeta sequencing was to test whether ivuxolimab changed TCR sequence diversity and led to clonal T-cell expansion. Intravenous ivuxolimab was administered to patients every 2 weeks at six dose levels: 0.01, 0.1, 0.3, 1.5, 3 and 10 mg/kg. Partial responses occurred in three dose-escalation patients, of whom one had hepatocellular carcinoma and two had cutaneous melanoma. The monotherapy dose-escalation portion (N ≈ 50 patients) of the phase I ivuxolimab trial is reported in the paper.

This clone was seen only once. What antigen it recognizes has not been identified. One end of the junction varies from germline; a read error may be responsible. The trial excluded patients who had a history of autoimmune disease or who were on systemic immunosuppression. Peripheral blood for TCR sequencing was collected from all dose cohorts at baseline, on cycle 4 day 1, and on cycle 7 day 1. The samples were drawn from a first-in-human, open-label, multicenter phase I dose-escalation trial of ivuxolimab. Adults with locally advanced or metastatic melanoma, renal cell, hepatocellular, or head and neck squamous cell carcinoma were enrolled in the trial. Before TCR sequencing, CD4+ T cells and CD8+ T cells were sorted from peripheral blood as separate populations. Genomic DNA was extracted from sorted cells for sequencing of the TCRbeta CDR3 region. The immunoSEQ Assay was used for sequencing of TCRbeta CDR3 regions. Entries here come from immuneACCESS through TCRdb and include only in-frame sequences with V and J called. Some clones fail to appear in such tables; in the studies checked, an unresolved V gene covers under half of the shortfall, and the cause of the remainder is unknown. Recorded for this sample are about 72,000 clones; 81% of them occurred a single time. Together, the top ten hold approximately 5% of the sample.

Broad study findings and their caveats: On average, CD8+ T cells showed more expanded clones than CD4+ T cells after ivuxolimab. Low levels of normalized T-cell clonal expansion were also seen in some patients who did not respond. Partial responders in the 0.1-3.0 mg/kg groups had among the lowest normalized peripheral clonal expansion, especially among CD8+ T cells. At doses of 0.1 to 3.0 mg/kg, clonal expansion of both CD4+ and CD8+ blood T cells was observed from baseline to week 6. Which antigens the clonally expanded peripheral T cells were specific for was not determined.

CDR1 and CDR2 are drawn from the germline V gene: KGHSH, LQKENI. Measured from the cysteine to the phenylalanine, the CDR3 is 12 residues long. Only the CDR3 DNA is retained, 36 bases long and in frame from the first base. This receptor was identified in an adult with an advanced solid tumor such as melanoma, head and neck, liver or kidney cancer. Rearrangement joined TRBV18 to TRBJ1-3, with no confidently assigned D gene. The material sequenced was CD4+ or CD8+ T cells sorted from blood, taken in a trial of the OX40 agonist ivuxolimab. The CDR3 protein: CASSPLGNTIYF. The sequence in DNA is TGTGCCAGTTCACCACTAGGAAACACCATATATTTT.